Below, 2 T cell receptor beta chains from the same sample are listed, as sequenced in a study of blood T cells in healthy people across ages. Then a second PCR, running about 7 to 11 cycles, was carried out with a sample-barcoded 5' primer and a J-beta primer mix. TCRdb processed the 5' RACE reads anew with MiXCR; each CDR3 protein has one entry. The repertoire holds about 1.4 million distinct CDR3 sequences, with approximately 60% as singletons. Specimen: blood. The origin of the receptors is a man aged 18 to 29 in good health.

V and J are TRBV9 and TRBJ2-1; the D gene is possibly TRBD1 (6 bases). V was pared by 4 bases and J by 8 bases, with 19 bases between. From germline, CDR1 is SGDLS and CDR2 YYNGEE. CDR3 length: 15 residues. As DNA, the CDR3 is TGTGCCAGCAGCTTCAGGGAGACGGACAGCGATGAGCAGTTCTTC. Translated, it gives CASSFRETDSDEQFF.

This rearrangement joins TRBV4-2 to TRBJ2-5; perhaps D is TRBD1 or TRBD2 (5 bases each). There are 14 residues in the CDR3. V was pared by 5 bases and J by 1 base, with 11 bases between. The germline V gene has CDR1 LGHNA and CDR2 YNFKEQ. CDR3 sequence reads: CASSRDGRQETQYF. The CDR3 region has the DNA TGTGCCAGCAGCAGGGACGGACGCCAAGAGACCCAGTACTTC.